Included here is one T cell receptor beta chain sequence, with context. Its specificity is not known. The sample is drawn from a study of vaccination and CD4 T cells after COVID-19. Treatment indicated: approximately 9-day PBMC culture with coronavirus spike peptide pools or control peptides (ViraFEST assay). Antigen-specific T cell expansion with peptide pools preceded TCR sequencing in the ViraFEST approach. General study points: Vaccine-specific clones in convalescent patients were spike mono-reactive in 304 of 307 cases.

Cultured CD4+ T cells had their DNA profiled by the Oncomine TCR Beta short-read assay. TCRdb processed the PCR reads anew with MiXCR; each CDR3 protein has one entry. The sample comprises 15,000 to 20,000 distinct CDR3 sequences, 55% to 60% of which are singletons, and 9% to 10% rests with the top ten. Germline V gene lookup returns CDR1 MNHEY and CDR2 SVGEGT. V shed 4 bases and J shed 4 bases, with 11 bases lying between them. The CDR3 is 14 residues long. V usage is TRBV6-2 or TRBV6-3 and J usage is TRBJ1-5, with D uncertain. The sequences come from CD4+ T cells from blood, cultured in vitro, collected after SARS-CoV-2 vaccination. The receptor comes from a human donor who had recovered from COVID-19. In DNA, the CDR3 is TGTGCCAGCAGTTTTCATACTGTGAATCAGCCCCAGCATTTT. Its translation: CASSFHTVNQPQHF.